This TCR beta chain was recovered during a study of CD8 T cells in ankylosing spondylitis. Study-level findings and limits: Characteristic, it appeared, of ankylosing spondylitis blood was a TCR beta motif of seven or eight highly homologous variants. From matched ankylosing spondylitis synovial fluid, disease-linked clones were reportedly recovered at significantly enriched levels.

With respect to this clonotype: Its antigen is not known.

The authors made TCR beta libraries by quantitative 5'-RACE with molecular barcodes. TCRdb ran MiXCR on the 5' RACE reads and lists one entry per CDR3 protein. The table shows under 150,000 distinct CDR3 sequences, with more than 7% occurring only once. The source material was synovial fluid, either unsorted or a sorted T cell fraction (not recorded which). The TCR originated in a male donor with ankylosing spondylitis.

The CDR3 region has the DNA TGTGCCAGCTCACCCAGGGGTTCACCCCTCCACTTT. Translating it yields CASSPRGSPLHF. V is TRBV18 and J is TRBJ1-6; D is possibly TRBD1 (6 bases). Trimming removed 3 bases from V and 9 bases from J, with 6 bases in between. Germline V lookup: CDR1 KGHSH, CDR2 LQKENI. The CDR3 is 12 amino acids.